This TCR beta chain appears in the sequencing data of a study of technical replicates of blood from a few donors (dated by TCRdb to about 2017). Preparation of the library involved the immunoSEQ multiplex PCR assay. TCRdb carries this immuneACCESS record with in-frame sequences only. Its versions omit some clonotypes, under half of them owing to an unresolved V gene in the studies checked, with the rest unexplained. The sample data list tens of thousands of clones, and about nine tenths of these were observed just once. Of the sample, approximately 5% falls within the top ten clones. The CDR3 contains 14 residues, cysteine and phenylalanine counted. Solely the CDR3 DNA is kept, with 42 bases framed from the first base. At the junction V is shortened by 6 bases and J by 4 bases; bases outside the gene matches: 11. According to the germline V gene, CDR1 reads SQVTM and CDR2 reads ANQGSEA. A remark on this clone: It has no known antigen specificity. The sample holds no much larger clone one base away, and base qualities are not on file.

The TCR sequence derives from a human donor in good health. Some clones in this sample may be carry-over from other donors' samples. The sequenced sample consisted of PBMCs. The chain is encoded by TRBV29-1 joined to TRBJ1-1; TRBD1 fits 7 bases in the junction. The bases are TGCAGCGTGACGACAGGGCAAGGGAGCACTGAAGCTTTCTTT. Translated, it gives CSVTTGQGSTEAFF.